A single sample gave rise to the 13 T cell receptor beta chains below, sequenced in a study of T cells in Graves' hyperthyroidism and ophthalmopathy (dated by TCRdb to about 2019). Receptor libraries were prepared by multiplex PCR. Reads for this sample came from an Illumina HiSeq 2000. The TCR beta CDR3 regions were amplified from RNA transcripts. The TCR CDR3 was subjected to a first round of RT-PCR using the HTBI primer set and the Qiagen OneStep RT-PCR kit. TCRdb itself trimmed the public reads at Q25 with fastp, ran MiXCR and retained productive beta chains. Entries that share a CDR3 protein sequence are merged under the most common genes and DNA. The table for this sample lists a few hundred thousand distinct CDR3 sequences; about 13% of them were counted only once. Jointly, the top ten make up less than 6.5% of the sample. Sequencing was carried out using blood. The receptors were sampled from a woman aged 18-29 years with Graves' hyperthyroidism.

The CDR3 nucleotides are TGTGCCAGCAGTTACTCGAATACAGGCTCGGGAAACACCATATATTTT. As protein: CASSYSNTGSGNTIYF. The chain recombines TRBV6-6 with TRBJ1-3; D may be TRBD1 (5 bases). Germline CDR1 MNHNY, CDR2 SVGAGI (reference sequence). Trimming removed 0 bases from V and 4 bases from J, with 13 bases in between. The CDR3 is made up of 16 amino acids.

This clonotype has only a few counts. V gene TRBV5-5 combines with J gene TRBJ2-5, with D unclear. The CDR3 has 13 amino acids. V was shortened by 4 bases and J by 2 bases, with 9 bases between the two germline ends. Per the germline V gene, CDR1 is SGHKS and CDR2 is YYEKEE (reference sequence). The DNA of the CDR3 is TGTGCCAGCAGCCATGATCCTCAAGAGACCCAGTACTTC. It codes for CASSHDPQETQYF. The whole variable domain, filled in from reference TRBV5-5 and TRBJ2-5, reads DAGVTQSPTHLIKTRGQQVTLRCSPISGHKSVSWYQQVLGQGPQFIFQYYEKEERGRGNFPDRFSARQFPNYSSELNVNALLLGDSALYLCASSHDPQETQYFGPGTRLLVL.

This clonotype was observed at least ten times. The chain joins TRBV6-2 or TRBV6-3 to TRBJ1-5; D perhaps matches TRBD1 (6 bases). Germline-derived CDR1 and CDR2 are MNHEY and SVGEGT. The CDR3 sequence is 17 residues long. Trimming cost V 2 bases and J 5 bases, with 19 bases left between them. CDR3 sequence: CASSYKTGQVVYQPQHF. For the CDR3, the DNA is TGTGCCAGCAGTTACAAAACGGGACAAGTGGTGTATCAGCCCCAGCATTTT.

This clonotype showed up many times. The V gene is TRBV27, the J gene TRBJ2-3; 12 bases agree with TRBD2. Germline values: CDR1 MNHEY, CDR2 SMNVEV (reference sequence). V dropped 6 bases and J dropped 2; count of bases not matched to a gene: 15. The CDR3 covers 19 residues. The CDR3 bases are TGTGCCAGCAGAGGACCAGGGACTAGCGGGCGGACCCTCACAGATACGCAGTATTTT. Its protein product is CASRGPGTSGRTLTDTQYF.

In regard to this clonotype: With a much larger clone just one base away, this may be a read error. The chain has TRBV25-1 and TRBJ2-1; D perhaps matches TRBD1 (5 bases). This CDR3 is 15 amino acids long. Germline-derived CDR1 and CDR2 are MGHDK and SYGVNS. The CDR3 DNA reads TGTGCCAGCAGTGAATTGGGCAGGACACACGATGAGCGGTTCTTC. This gives the protein CASSELGRTHDERFF.

This clonotype was counted only a few times. This may be a read error: a much more frequent sequence differs by one nucleotide. This chain uses TRBV11-1 with TRBJ2-3; 9 bases align to TRBD2. V trimming: 1 base; J trimming: 10 bases; junction bases outside the gene matches: 12. The CDR3 totals 16 residues. CDR1 and CDR2 (germline): SGHAT, FQDESV (reference sequence). In DNA, the CDR3 is TGTGCCAGCAGCTTAGTTTCTAGCGGGGTACAATTGGCGCAGTATTTT. Translating it yields CASSLVSSGVQLAQYF. Filled out from reference TRBV11-1 and TRBJ2-3, the complete variable domain reads EAEVAQSPRYKITEKSQAVAFWCDPISGHATLYWYRQILGQGPELLVQFQDESVVDDSQLPKDRFSAERLKGVDSTLKIQPAELGDSAMYLCASSLVSSGVQLAQYFGPGTRLTVL.

This chain uses TRBV9 with TRBJ2-1; D not certain. The CDR3 is 15 residues long. V was clipped by 0 bases and J by 0 bases, with 7 bases between them. Germline lookup yields CDR1 SGDLS and CDR2 YYNGEE. For the CDR3, the DNA is TGTGCCAGCAGCGTAGTTGAAAGCTCCTACAATGAGCAGTTCTTC. It encodes CASSVVESSYNEQFF.

This clonotype turned up a few times. The rearrangement uses TRBV6-2 or TRBV6-3 and TRBJ2-1; 9 nucleotides agree with TRBD1. CDR1 is MNHEY, CDR2 SVGEGT, per germline. J lost 6 bases, V lost 6 bases, and 9 bases had no gene match. The CDR3 consists of 15 residues. CDR3 protein: CASRPPGQGVNEQFF. The CDR3 coding sequence is TGTGCCAGCAGACCCCCGGGACAGGGAGTCAATGAGCAGTTCTTC.

The table lists this clonotype with many counts. The chain couples TRBV10-1 to TRBJ2-3, with TRBD2 matching over 9 bases. CDR3 length: 17 amino acids. Per the germline V gene, CDR1 is WNHNN and CDR2 is SYGVQD (reference sequence). The V segment lost 0 bases and the J segment 9 bases; nucleotides outside the gene matches: 13. Written as DNA, the CDR3 is TGCGCCAGCAGTGAGTCGAGAAGCGGGAGGTCGGGAGGAACGCAGTATTTT. This codes for CASSESRSGRSGGTQYF.

This clonotype was observed at least ten times. This chain links TRBV11-2 with TRBJ2-7, with D possibly TRBD1 on 5 matching bases. The CDR3 is made up of 15 amino acids. Germline V lookup: CDR1 SGHAT, CDR2 FQNNGV. V gave up 5 bases and J gave up 5 bases, with 19 bases separating them. CDR3: CASSPKRQGRNEQYF. Written as DNA, the CDR3 is TGTGCCAGCAGCCCAAAGAGGCAGGGAAGGAACGAGCAGTACTTC. Using reference TRBV11-2 and TRBJ2-7 for the parts outside the CDR3, the full variable domain is EAGVAQSPRYKIIEKRQSVAFWCNPISGHATLYWYQQILGQGPKLLIQFQNNGVVDDSQLPKDRFSAERLKGVDSTLKIQPAKLEDSAVYLCASSPKRQGRNEQYFGPGTRLTVT.

There are many counts of this clonotype. V and J are TRBV7-2 and TRBJ2-3, with 7 bases lining up with TRBD2. The CDR3 covers 14 residues. Germline assignment: CDR1 SGHTA and CDR2 FQGNSA. V lost 5 bases and J lost 6; bases outside the gene matches: 8. As DNA, the CDR3 is TGTGCCAGCAGCACCGGACTAGTTTCGGATACGCAGTATTTT. It yields the protein CASSTGLVSDTQYF.

The sample holds many counts of this clonotype. The chain has TRBV20-1 and TRBJ2-7; perhaps TRBD2 as D (5 bases). The CDR3 covers 11 residues. Germline V gene data show CDR1 as DFQATT and CDR2 as SNEGSKA (reference sequence). V shed 6 bases and J shed 2 bases, with 8 bases lying between them. The CDR3 sequence: CSAAGAYEQYF. The CDR3 DNA is TGCAGTGCAGCCGGGGCCTACGAGCAGTACTTC.

CDR3 sequence (DNA): TGTGCCAGCAGCGGACAGGGGCAAGATGGGGCCAACGTCCTGACTTTC. Amino acid sequence: CASSGQGQDGANVLTF. This sequence joins TRBV7-9 and TRBJ2-6; 9 nucleotides line up with TRBD1. CDR1 SEHNR and CDR2 FQNEAQ come from the germline V gene (reference sequence). This CDR3 is built from 16 residues. V lost 5 bases and J lost 3; bases outside the gene matches: 5.